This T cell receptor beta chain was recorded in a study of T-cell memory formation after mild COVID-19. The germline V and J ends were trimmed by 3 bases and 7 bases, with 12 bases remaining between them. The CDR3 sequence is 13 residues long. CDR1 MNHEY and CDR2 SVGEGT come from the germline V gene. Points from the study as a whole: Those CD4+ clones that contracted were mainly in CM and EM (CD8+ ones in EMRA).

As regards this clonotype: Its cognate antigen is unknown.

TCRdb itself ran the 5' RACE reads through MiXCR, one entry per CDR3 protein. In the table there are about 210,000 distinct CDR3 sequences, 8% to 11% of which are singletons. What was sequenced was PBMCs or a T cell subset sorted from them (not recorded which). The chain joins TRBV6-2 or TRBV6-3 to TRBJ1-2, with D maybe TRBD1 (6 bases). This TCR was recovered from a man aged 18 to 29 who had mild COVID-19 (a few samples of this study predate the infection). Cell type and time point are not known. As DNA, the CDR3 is TGTGCCAGCAGTTATCGCGGACAGTTTGGCTACACCTTC. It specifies CASSYRGQFGYTF.